The following is a TCR beta chain sequence with its context. The data were obtained in a study of PD-1 blockade in classical Hodgkin lymphoma. The assay was immunoSEQ multiplex PCR, and TCRdb's table has in-frame clones only and misses some. The data show over 20,000 clones, 75% to 90% seen once. The time point is: cycle 4 day 1 (C4D1), after more than five weeks of nivolumab. All the patients suffered relapse after autologous stem cell transplantation, and brentuximab vedotin exposure differed. There are 10 residues in the CDR3. Trimming removed 6 bases from V and 6 bases from J, with 6 bases in between. The germline CDR1 and CDR2 sequences are MDHEN and SYDVKM.

This chain links TRBV28 with TRBJ2-7; D is ambiguous. This TCR came from a human donor with classical Hodgkin lymphoma. The sample consisted of peripheral blood mononuclear cells (PBMCs), taken before the fourth cycle of nivolumab. CDR3 residues: CASRDREQYF. CDR3 in DNA: TGTGCCAGCAGGGATCGCGAGCAGTACTTC.